This TCR beta chain was identified during a study of metastatic and nonmetastatic thyroid tumors. Turning to the study itself: Where malignant and benign thyroid patients were concerned, repertoires were compared across blood and tumor or nodule tissue. General study points: According to reports, the diversity of TCR beta was significantly higher in malignant thyroid tumors than in benign nodules, and this held in both blood and tumor samples.

Authors' data handling: The study's classifier, a distant-metastasis tool for papillary thyroid cancer, was built using CDR3 differences across clinicopathological groups. MiXCR reprocessed the PCR reads for TCRdb. None of the V and J calls come from the authors' own analysis; TCRdb made them. The table shows 85,000 to 95,000 clones, with 15% occurring only once. This clone has a count of ten or more. The antigen is not known. Germline V gene sequence: CDR1 SQVTM, CDR2 ANQGSEA. Trimming took off 7 bases at V and 7 bases at J, with 10 bases between the two ends. There are 10 residues in the CDR3. All patients reached thyroid surgery having received no treatment beforehand.

The TCR was taken from a female donor with papillary thyroid cancer or a benign thyroid nodule (not recorded which). Some clones in this sample may be carry-over from other donors' samples. The material sequenced was blood. The rearrangement links TRBV29-1 to TRBJ1-2; a possible D gene is TRBD1 (6 bases). The chain's CDR3 is CSDYRVGYTF. CDR3 coding DNA: TGCAGCGATTACAGGGTTGGCTACACCTTC.